This is a list of T cell receptor beta chains from one sample in a study of T cell changes during pregnancy in multiple sclerosis. This table comes from immunoSEQ multiplex PCR, and its TCRdb copy is limited to in-frame clones, with some not included. The table has 65,000 to 90,000 clones, 92% seen once; the top ten hold 0.25% to 0.3%. Sample: CD4+ T cells from peripheral blood mononuclear cells, taken after pregnancy. Receptor source: a female donor with multiple sclerosis, enrolled in a pregnancy study. CDR3s include the opening cysteine and the closing phenylalanine or tryptophan. The order of the fields is clone size, J gene, D gene, V gene, CDR3 length, CDR3 DNA, CDR3 protein. D genes are given only for firm matches. A row's size may be missing; if present it is once, few, many or a size class.

.,TRBJ1-5,.,TRBV6-5,15,TGTGCCAGCAGTTACTCGAGGCAGGGGACTCAGCCCCAGCATTTT,CASSYSRQGTQPQHF
.,TRBJ2-4,.,TRBV2,12,TGTGCCAGCAACAGGGTCCTAAACATTCAGTACTTC,CASNRVLNIQYF
.,TRBJ2-2,TRBD2,TRBV19,17,TGTGCCAGTATTGAAAGCGGGAGGGCCTCAAGATCCGGGGAGCTGTTTTTT,CASIESGRASRSGELFF
.,TRBJ1-2,.,TRBV15,14,TGTGCCACCAGCAGAGCCTTTCGGGGAGATGGCTACACCTTC,CATSRAFRGDGYTF
.,TRBJ2-7,TRBD1,TRBV5-1,14,TGCGCCAGCAGAGACCAGGGGGCGAGATACGAGCAGTACTTC,CASRDQGARYEQYF
.,TRBJ2-6,.,TRBV19,17,TGTGCCAGTAGCCCGGGACAAGGGTCTCCGGAGGCCAACGTCCTGACTTTC,CASSPGQGSPEANVLTF
medium-sized,TRBJ1-1,TRBD1,TRBV27,12,TGTGCCAGCAGATCAGGGGGCACTGAAGCTTTCTTT,CASRSGGTEAFF
.,TRBJ1-5,.,TRBV4-1,16,TGCGCCAGCACCCCCCGAATAAACAGGGATAATCAGCCCCAGCATTTT,CASTPRINRDNQPQHF
.,TRBJ2-5,.,TRBV6-1,13,TGTGCCAGCATGCGGGCAGTACAAGAGACCCAGTACTTC,CASMRAVQETQYF
.,TRBJ2-7,TRBD1,TRBV6-5,15,TGTGCCAGCAGTTACAGGGACAGACGAATCTACGAGCAGTACTTC,CASSYRDRRIYEQYF
.,TRBJ2-3,TRBD1,TRBV19,16,TGTGCCAGTAGGACCGGGACAGGGTTATCAATAGATACGCAGTATTTT,CASRTGTGLSIDTQYF
.,TRBJ1-1,TRBD1,TRBV19,12,TGTGCCAGTAGTTTGACAGGGACTGAAGCTTTCTTT,CASSLTGTEAFF
.,TRBJ2-7,TRBD2,TRBV4-1,16,TGCGCCAGCAGCCAAATCCCCTCGGGGGGAGGGTACGAGCAGTACTTC,CASSQIPSGGGYEQYF
.,TRBJ2-7,TRBD1,TRBV5-1,16,TGCGCCAGCAGCTTGGGTGGACAGGGGGGATCCTACGAGCAGTACTTC,CASSLGGQGGSYEQYF
.,TRBJ1-3,.,TRBV5-1,16,TGCGCCAGCAGCTTAGCGGGGGGTTTCTCTGGAAACACCATATATTTT,CASSLAGGFSGNTIYF
.,TRBJ1-5,TRBD1,TRBV6-5,14,TGTGCCAGCAGTGACAGGGGTGGCAATCAGCCCCAGCATTTT,CASSDRGGNQPQHF
.,TRBJ1-4,.,TRBV5-1,15,TGCGCCAGCAGCTTGACAGGGATGCATAATGAAAAACTGTTTTTT,CASSLTGMHNEKLFF
.,TRBJ1-3,.,TRBV5-1,15,TGCGCCAGCAGCTTGGACAGGGACCCTGGAAACACCATATATTTT,CASSLDRDPGNTIYF
.,TRBJ1-1,.,TRBV5-1,20,TGCGCCAGCAGCTTGGTGGGGGGAGTCGGAACTTTGGGCATGAACACTGAAGCTTTCTTT,CASSLVGGVGTLGMNTEAFF
once,TRBJ1-1,TRBD1,TRBV19,14,TGTGCCAGTAGCCCTTGGACAGGGAACACTGAAGCTTTCTTT,CASSPWTGNTEAFF
once,TRBJ2-1,TRBD2,TRBV5-1,15,TGCGCCAGCAGCTCCGGACTAGCGGGAGTAAATGAGCAGTTCTTC,CASSSGLAGVNEQFF
.,TRBJ2-7,TRBD1,TRBV18,13,TGTGCCAGCTCACCACCAGGGGGCCACGAGCAGTACTTC,CASSPPGGHEQYF
.,TRBJ2-7,TRBD1,TRBV6-1,14,TGTGCCAGCAGTGAAACAGGGGGGTCCTACGAGCAGTACTTC,CASSETGGSYEQYF
.,TRBJ2-7,TRBD2,TRBV10-2,15,TGCGCCAGCACTGATCCCTCTAGCGGGTCGTACGAGCAGTACTTC,CASTDPSSGSYEQYF
.,TRBJ2-1,TRBD2,TRBV23-1,17,TGCGCCAGCAGCGGGGGGGATGGGTTATGCCGAAATAATGAGCAGTTCTTC,CASSGGDGLCRNNEQFF
once,TRBJ1-3,.,TRBV7-9,12,TGTGCCTTTGACAGCTCTGGAAACACCATATATTTT,CAFDSSGNTIYF
.,TRBJ2-7,.,TRBV5-1,15,TGCGCCAGCAGCCCGACCGGCCGGGTCACCTACGAGCAGTACTTC,CASSPTGRVTYEQYF
once,TRBJ2-1,.,TRBV5-1,15,TGCGCCAGCAGCTTGGATCGGGGTTCATACAATGAGCAGTTCTTC,CASSLDRGSYNEQFF
many,TRBJ1-2,TRBD1,TRBV12-5,18,TGTGCTAGTGGTTTGGTAATCGGCGGTACCCGGGACAGGGTGGGCTACACCTTC,CASGLVIGGTRDRVGYTF
.,TRBJ1-6,TRBD1,TRBV2,14,TGTGCCAGCAGCCTTAACAGGGGAAATTCACCCCTCCACTTT,CASSLNRGNSPLHF
.,TRBJ2-3,.,TRBV9,16,TGTGCCAGCAGGCCGGGGGGCGGAGCGGTGGCAGATACGCAGTATTTT,CASRPGGGAVADTQYF
.,TRBJ1-2,TRBD1,TRBV27,15,TGTGCCAGCGGGGACAGGTCCTCCTTCCTAAGGGGCTACACCTTC,CASGDRSSFLRGYTF
.,TRBJ2-7,.,TRBV7-9,13,TGTGCCAGCAGCTTAGCCAGGACAGACGGGCAGTACTTC,CASSLARTDGQYF
.,TRBJ2-1,.,TRBV6-1,12,TGTGCCAGCAGGAGAGGCAACAATGAGCAGTTCTTC,CASRRGNNEQFF
.,TRBJ1-2,.,TRBV13,18,TGTGCCAGCAGCGACATGGCGGACTGGCTTCGGGGATCGTATGGCTACACCTTC,CASSDMADWLRGSYGYTF
.,TRBJ2-7,TRBD1,TRBV7-9,16,TGTGCCAGCAGCTTAGCGGGTGGGGACAGGGATGGGGAGCAGTACTTC,CASSLAGGDRDGEQYF
once,TRBJ1-4,.,TRBV5-1,14,TGCGCCAGCAGCTTGGGGCTGTTGGATGAAAAACTGTTTTTT,CASSLGLLDEKLFF
.,TRBJ2-1,.,TRBV6-1,13,TGTGCCAGCAGTGAAATAGCCCTAGCGGAGCAGTTCTTC,CASSEIALAEQFF
.,TRBJ2-3,.,TRBV18,12,TGTGCCAGCTCCCAGGGGGGAGATACGCAGTATTTT,CASSQGGDTQYF
.,TRBJ1-4,TRBD1,TRBV7-3,14,TGTGCCAGCAGCCAACAGGGGGGAGGCGAAAAACTGTTTTTT,CASSQQGGGEKLFF
.,TRBJ1-6,.,TRBV5-4,14,TGTGCCAGCAGCTTGGGGGGCGCGGATTCACCCCTCCACTTT,CASSLGGADSPLHF
.,TRBJ2-1,.,TRBV9,18,TGTGCCAGCAGCCCGGTGTGGGGCCGGGCCGAAAGATTCAATGAGCAGTTCTTC,CASSPVWGRAERFNEQFF
once,TRBJ2-1,TRBD2,TRBV2,13,TGTGCCAGCATGGGAGGACTAGTATTTATTCAGTTCTTC,CASMGGLVFIQFF
.,TRBJ1-1,.,TRBV6-1,11,TGTGCCAGCAGGGGCAACACTGAAGCTTTCTTT,CASRGNTEAFF
few,TRBJ1-3,TRBD1,TRBV19,13,TGTGCCAGTTCAACCGGGACAGCAAACACCATATATTTT,CASSTGTANTIYF